A single sample gave rise to the 27 T cell receptor beta chains below, sequenced in a study of shared clonotypes between healthy human individuals (dated by TCRdb to 2020 to 2021). The library was built by means of the immunoSEQ multiplex PCR assay. The immuneACCESS repertoire file appears here via TCRdb, limited to in-frame rearrangements. These files lack a portion of the clones; in checked studies, under half of the deficit traces to unresolved V genes, and the cause of the others is not known. This sample has approximately 980,000 clones in its table, and 60% to 85% of those were observed once. The ten largest account for about 1.5% of the sample. The sequencing input was memory CD4+ T cells sorted from blood. Explained via the paper, the cell subset or site label denotes: CD45RA-negative fraction. The receptors here all came from a man in his late teens or twenties in good health.

The chain links TRBV5-4 to TRBJ1-2; D is possibly TRBD1 (5 bases). The length of the CDR3 is 16 residues. Germline loops: CDR1 SGHNT, CDR2 YYREEE (reference sequence). V was trimmed by 0 bases and J by 0 bases, leaving 12 bases between them. The CDR3 spells CASSLGGDGANYGYTF. CDR3 in DNA: TGTGCCAGCAGCTTGGGGGGGGACGGAGCTAACTATGGCTACACCTTC.

This clone was found a few times. The rearrangement links TRBV11-2 to TRBJ2-3; D gene ambiguous. V lost 5 bases and J 3 bases, leaving 15 bases between the germline ends. Germline V lookup: CDR1 SGHAT, CDR2 FQNNGV. This CDR3 comprises 15 residues. The DNA for the CDR3 is TGTGCCAGCAGCCTTAACTTGGAGCCGACAGATACGCAGTATTTT. This translates into CASSLNLEPTDTQYF.

This chain joins TRBV7-2 and TRBJ1-2, with no clear D. Germline-derived CDR1 and CDR2 are SGHTA and FQGNSA. The V and J ends lost 2 bases and 8 bases respectively, with 12 bases between them. CDR3 size: 13 residues. CDR3 coding DNA: TGTGCCAGCAGCTTACTAAAAGCGTTCGGCTACACCTTC. This encodes CASSLLKAFGYTF.

This clone was recorded a few times. This chain joins TRBV5-6 and TRBJ2-3, with TRBD2 matching over 9 bases. The CDR3 is made up of 15 amino acids. Per the germline V gene, CDR1 is SGHDT and CDR2 is YYEEEE. V shed 2 bases and J 1 base; nucleotides not matched to a gene: 2. The CDR3 DNA reads TGTGCCAGCAGCTTTGCTAGCGGGGGCACAGATACGCAGTATTTT. It encodes CASSFASGGTDTQYF.

This clone was seen only a few times. This rearrangement joins TRBV7-6 to TRBJ2-1; D ambiguous. This CDR3 contains 13 residues. CDR1 and CDR2 (germline): SGHVS, FNYEAQ. Deletions cut 5 bases from V and 2 bases from J, with 7 bases between. The CDR3 sequence is CASSPGPYNEQFF. Written as DNA, the CDR3 is TGTGCCAGCAGCCCCGGGCCCTACAATGAGCAGTTCTTC.

V gene TRBV2 combines with J gene TRBJ2-3, with a weak D call TRBD2 (5 bases). V was shortened by 8 bases and J by 0 bases, with 15 bases between the two germline ends. The CDR3 runs 15 residues. Per the germline V gene, CDR1 is SNHLY and CDR2 is FYNNEI. The CDR3 DNA is TGTGCCAGCGAGCGGAGGCTTTCTAGCACAGATACGCAGTATTTT. As protein: CASERRLSSTDTQYF.

Turning to this clone: Given a much more abundant clone one base away, this may be a read error. Distinct nucleotide sequences in the sample also encode this CDR3. The gene calls are TRBV5-1 and TRBJ1-3, with D hard to call. V lost 0 bases and J lost 0, with 4 bases in between. Germline CDR1 is SGHRS and CDR2 is YFSETQ. The CDR3 covers 14 residues. This CDR3 reads CASSLDSSGNTIYF. In nucleotides, the CDR3 is TGCGCCAGCAGCTTGGACAGCTCTGGAAACACCATATATTTT.

To note about this clone: The identical CDR3 is also encoded by other nucleotide sequences in the sample. The chain recombines TRBV10-2 with TRBJ2-7, with TRBD1 matching over 9 bases. Germline-derived CDR1 and CDR2 are WSHSY and SAAADI. The V segment lost 3 bases and the J segment 2 bases; nucleotides outside the gene matches: 5. The CDR3 sequence is 15 residues long. The CDR3 here is CASSDRDRATYEQYF. The CDR3 region has the DNA TGCGCCAGCAGTGACCGGGACAGGGCGACCTACGAGCAGTACTTC.

The chain combines TRBV6-1 with TRBJ1-1, with 8 bases identical to TRBD1. The CDR3 has 11 amino acids. Germline assignment: CDR1 MNHNS and CDR2 SASEGT. The junction had 1 base not matched to a gene; V was cut back by 8 bases and J by 5 bases. For the CDR3, the DNA is TGTGCCAGCTACAGGGGGACTGAAGCTTTCTTT. It specifies CASYRGTEAFF.

The rearrangement joins TRBV2 to TRBJ1-5; 9 nucleotides match TRBD1. The germline CDR1 and CDR2 sequences are SNHLY and FYNNEI. V lost 4 bases and J lost 5; bases outside the gene matches: 3. CDR3 length: 14 amino acids. The DNA for the CDR3 is TGTGCCAGCAGTGTAGGACAGGGGTATCAGCCCCAGCATTTT. Translation: CASSVGQGYQPQHF.

This clone occurred once. The chain carries TRBV27 and TRBJ2-6, with 11 bases that match TRBD1. The germline V gene has CDR1 MNHEY and CDR2 SMNVEV (reference sequence). The CDR3 covers 17 residues. V lost 3 bases and J lost 0; bases outside the gene matches: 1. The CDR3 sequence is CASSFGTGGSGANVLTF. CDR3 nucleotide sequence: TGTGCCAGCAGTTTCGGGACAGGGGGCTCTGGGGCCAACGTCCTGACTTTC.

V gene TRBV5-5 combines with J gene TRBJ1-6; no clear D gene. Trimming cost V 0 bases and J 4 bases, with 14 bases left between them. The CDR3 has 17 residues. Germline-derived CDR1 and CDR2 are SGHKS and YYEKEE (reference sequence). The CDR3 DNA sequence: TGTGCCAGCAGCTTGGCAGTTTTCGAGACTTATAATTCACCCCTCCACTTT. Protein: CASSLAVFETYNSPLHF. Variable domain in full (rest from reference TRBV5-5 and TRBJ1-6): DAGVTQSPTHLIKTRGQQVTLRCSPISGHKSVSWYQQVLGQGPQFIFQYYEKEERGRGNFPDRFSARQFPNYSSELNVNALLLGDSALYLCASSLAVFETYNSPLHFGNGTRLTVT.

The rearrangement joins TRBV5-6 to TRBJ1-1, with unresolved D. The germline V and J ends were trimmed by 0 bases and 8 bases, with 11 bases remaining between them. Germline V gene lookup returns CDR1 SGHDT and CDR2 YYEEEE. The CDR3 spans 13 residues. The chain's CDR3 is CASSLDWASEAFF. CDR3 DNA sequence: TGTGCCAGCAGCTTGGACTGGGCTTCGGAAGCTTTCTTT.

This CDR3 reads CASSTGTGMPYEQYF. The CDR3 DNA reads TGTGCCAGCTCAACCGGGACAGGGATGCCCTACGAGCAGTACTTC. The chain has TRBV18 and TRBJ2-7; 9 nucleotides line up with TRBD1. Looked up from germline, CDR1 is KGHSH and CDR2 is LQKENI. J lost 2 bases, V lost 5 bases, and 7 bases had no gene match. CDR3 size: 15 residues.

This clone showed up many times. The V and J genes are TRBV5-4 and TRBJ1-1; no definite D call. This CDR3 comprises 11 residues. CDR1 SGHNT and CDR2 YYREEE come from the germline V gene (reference sequence). Deletions cut 6 bases from V and 3 bases from J, with 6 bases between. CDR3 DNA: TGTGCCAGCACGAGGGACACTGAAGCTTTCTTT. It specifies CASTRDTEAFF.

This sequence joins TRBV27 and TRBJ1-1, with 7 bases identical to TRBD1. Trimming took 6 bases from V and 1 from J; bases not matched to a gene: 2. The CDR3 length is 13 residues. Germline V lookup: CDR1 MNHEY, CDR2 SMNVEV (reference sequence). DNA for the CDR3: TGTGCCAGCAGGTCAGGGGGGAACACTGAAGCTTTCTTT. Amino acid sequence: CASRSGGNTEAFF.

Concerning this clone itself: This sequence is one base from a far larger clone and is likely a read error. This chain uses TRBV29-1 with TRBJ1-4; the match to TRBD1 covers 8 bases. Germline CDR1 and CDR2: SQVTM and ANQGSEA. After removal of 6 bases from V and 8 bases from J, the junction contained 8 bases not matched to a gene. The CDR3 has 13 residues. The CDR3 bases are TGCAGCGTGACAGGGGCCGCTTGGGAAAAACTGTTTTTT. Residues: CSVTGAAWEKLFF.

The gene calls are TRBV7-2 and TRBJ2-7; TRBD2 is a possible D gene (5 bases). Germline assignment: CDR1 SGHTA and CDR2 FQGNSA. This CDR3 region has 14 residues. V was shortened by 4 bases and J by 5 bases, with 15 bases between the two germline ends. DNA of the CDR3: TGTGCCAGCAGCTCCCCCATAGGACTTAACGAGCAGTACTTC. It encodes CASSSPIGLNEQYF.

This clone was picked up a small number of times. The chain carries TRBV14 and TRBJ2-3; TRBD2 aligns across 9 bases. The CDR3 covers 14 residues. Looked up from germline, CDR1 is SGHDN and CDR2 is FVKESK. The J segment lost 4 bases and the V segment lost 4 bases, leaving 3 bases of the junction unmatched. CDR3 residues: CASSPTSGSDTQYF. The CDR3 DNA sequence: TGTGCCAGCAGCCCGACTAGCGGATCAGATACGCAGTATTTT. Based on the CDR3 plus reference TRBV14 and TRBJ2-3, the full variable domain is EAGVTQFPSHSVIEKGQTVTLRCDPISGHDNLYWYRRVMGKEIKFLLHFVKESKQDESGMPNNRFLAERTGGTYSTLKVQPAELEDSGVYFCASSPTSGSDTQYFGPGTRLTVL.

A note on this clone: Other DNA sequences in the sample encode the same CDR3. CDR3 sequence reads: CASSLGQGNYGYTF. CDR3 DNA sequence: TGTGCCAGCAGCTTAGGACAGGGGAACTATGGCTACACCTTC. The chain carries TRBV7-9 and TRBJ1-2; 8 bases match TRBD1. CDR1 is SEHNR and CDR2 is FQNEAQ in the germline V gene (reference sequence). The CDR3 loop spans 14 amino acids. J was trimmed by 2 bases and V by 1 base; bases with no gene match: 0.

The chain joins TRBV18 to TRBJ2-7; the D is unclear. Germline V gives CDR1 KGHSH, CDR2 LQKENI. Trimming took 4 bases from V and 4 from J, leaving 14 bases between them. The CDR3 contains 14 residues. CDR3 region: CASSRESGIYEQYF. The CDR3 DNA reads as TGTGCCAGCTCACGGGAAAGTGGCATTTACGAGCAGTACTTC.

The rearrangement joins TRBV5-4 to TRBJ1-3; TRBD1 might be the D (5 bases). Trimming took off 6 bases at V and 3 bases at J, with 22 bases between the two ends. The CDR3 has 17 residues. CDR1 and CDR2 (germline): SGHNT, YYREEE (reference sequence). CDR3 loop: CASTSIRAGGFGNTIYF. In nucleotides, the CDR3 is TGTGCCAGCACCTCTATTAGGGCGGGGGGTTTTGGAAACACCATATATTTT. The variable domain in full, with the rest retrieved from reference TRBV5-4 and TRBJ1-3, is ETGVTQSPTHLIKTRGQQVTLRCSSQSGHNTVSWYQQALGQGPQFIFQYYREEENGRGNFPPRFSGLQFPNYSSELNVNALELDDSALYLCASTSIRAGGFGNTIYFGEGSWLTVV.

This sequence joins TRBV6-5 and TRBJ1-2; 7 nucleotides line up with TRBD1. Germline lookup yields CDR1 MNHEY and CDR2 SVGAGI. The CDR3 is made up of 14 amino acids. The V gene end was trimmed by 4 bases and the J gene end by 8 bases; junction bases not matched to a gene: 10. The CDR3 sequence is CASSSRGDRAGYTF. The CDR3 DNA follows: TGTGCCAGCAGTTCGCGGGGTGACAGGGCGGGCTACACCTTC.

The chain uses TRBV18 and TRBJ2-2; possibly TRBD1 for D (6 bases). From germline, CDR1 is KGHSH and CDR2 LQKENI. Trimming shortened V by 3 bases and J by 0 bases, and 11 bases separated the two germline ends. The CDR3 runs 16 residues. This CDR3 reads CASSPDRITNTGELFF. As DNA, the CDR3 is TGTGCCAGCTCACCGGACAGAATAACGAACACCGGGGAGCTGTTTTTT. Full variable domain (remainder filled in from reference TRBV18 and TRBJ2-2): NAGVMQNPRHLVRRRGQEARLRCSPMKGHSHVYWYRQLPEEGLKFMVYLQKENIIDESGMPKERFSAEFPKEGPSILRIQQVVRGDSAAYFCASSPDRITNTGELFFGEGSRLTVL.

The chain uses TRBV30 and TRBJ2-5; no definite D call. The CDR3 loop spans 14 amino acids. Germline loops: CDR1 GTSNPN, CDR2 SVGIG (reference sequence). Trimming left V 2 bases short and J 4 bases short, with 14 bases between. In DNA form, the CDR3 reads TGTGCCTGGAGTATCTCCGGTTCAGCAGAGACCCAGTACTTC. Translated, it gives CAWSISGSAETQYF.

V gene TRBV6-4 combines with J gene TRBJ1-5; a possible D gene is TRBD1 (6 bases). CDR3 length: 13 residues. Germline loops: CDR1 MRHNA, CDR2 SNTAGT. V was pared by 5 bases and J by 9 bases, with 14 bases between. CDR3 sequence: CASSTDSSGPQHF. The CDR3 DNA follows: TGTGCCAGCAGTACGGACAGCTCGGGGCCCCAGCATTTT.

The chain recombines TRBV6-1 with TRBJ1-5, with 7 bases fitting TRBD1. J lost 4 bases, V lost 2 bases, and 17 bases had no gene match. From germline, CDR1 is MNHNS and CDR2 SASEGT. CDR3 length equals 19 residues. The CDR3 nucleotides are TGTGCCAGCAGTGAACCGCGCGCGCGACCGGGACAGTCGAATCAGCCCCAGCATTTT. Residues: CASSEPRARPGQSNQPQHF.